Below, 26 T cell receptor beta chains from the same sample are listed, as sequenced in a study of OX40 agonist ivuxolimab in advanced cancers. Sequencing used immunoSEQ multiplex PCR; TCRdb keeps in-frame clones, though not all of them. The data show some 10,000 clones, with less than 80% seen just once and about 24% held by the top ten. The material was CD4+ or CD8+ T cells sorted from blood, obtained in a trial of the OX40 agonist ivuxolimab. The receptors were sampled from an adult with an advanced solid tumor such as melanoma, head and neck, liver or kidney cancer.

The genes are TRBV6-1 and TRBJ1-6; D remains ambiguous. Trimming took off 6 bases at V and 3 bases at J, with 6 bases between the two ends. The germline gives CDR1 MNHNS, CDR2 SASEGT. The CDR3 totals 13 residues. The CDR3 bases are TGTGCCAGCAGCTACAGCTATAATTCACCCCTCCACTTT. This sequence encodes CASSYSYNSPLHF.

This clone came up once. The V call is TRBV28, the J call TRBJ1-1, with D possibly matching TRBD1 (6 bases). Trimming left V 2 bases short and J 0 bases short, with 19 bases between. The CDR3 has 18 amino acids. The V gene's germline CDR1 is MDHEN and CDR2 SYDVKM. CDR3 sequence: CASSLVGRTGPMNTEAFF. CDR3 sequence (DNA): TGTGCCAGCAGTTTAGTGGGTAGAACAGGGCCAATGAACACTGAAGCTTTCTTT.

The rearrangement links TRBV29-1 to TRBJ2-7; 7 nucleotides agree with TRBD2. Germline loops: CDR1 SQVTM, CDR2 ANQGSEA. V was clipped by 4 bases and J by 1 base; unmatched bases: 4. The CDR3 totals 13 residues. CDR3 sequence (DNA): TGCAGCGTTGCAGGCGGGGGTTCCTACGAGCAGTACTTC. The encoded protein is CSVAGGGSYEQYF.

The chain is built from TRBV5-4 and TRBJ1-2; D unresolved. CDR1 is SGHNT, CDR2 YYREEE, per germline (reference sequence). CDR3 length: 14 amino acids. Trimming took off 4 bases at V and 2 bases at J, with 12 bases between the two ends. CDR3 residues: CASSLQAGNYGYTF. As DNA, the CDR3 is TGTGCCAGCAGCCTGCAAGCCGGGAACTATGGCTACACCTTC.

This rearrangement joins TRBV28 to TRBJ2-7; tentatively, D is TRBD1 or TRBD2 (5 bases each). CDR1 and CDR2 (germline): MDHEN, SYDVKM. Trimming took off 4 bases at V and 2 bases at J, with 9 bases between the two ends. The CDR3 runs 13 residues. The CDR3 coding sequence is TGTGCCAGCAGTTGGGACGGGGCCTACGAGCAGTACTTC. This sequence encodes CASSWDGAYEQYF.

This clone was detected a few times. The chain combines TRBV19 with TRBJ1-5; D unresolved. Germline assignment: CDR1 LNHDA and CDR2 SQIVND (reference sequence). Between the trimmed V and J ends, which lost 8 bases and 2 bases, there was a span of 13 bases. The CDR3 contains 14 residues. CDR3 in amino acids: CASAARQGNQPQHF. The DNA of the CDR3 is TGTGCCAGTGCAGCACGGCAGGGCAATCAGCCCCAGCATTTT.

The genes are TRBV11-3 and TRBJ2-7; D is ambiguous. Trimming took 1 base from V and 1 from J, leaving 8 bases between them. Germline V gives CDR1 SGHNT, CDR2 YENEEA. This CDR3 is built from 14 residues. The CDR3 loop reads CASSLGKGSYEQYF. DNA for the CDR3: TGTGCCAGCAGCTTAGGAAAAGGTTCCTACGAGCAGTACTTC.

The count of this clone is one. The rearrangement links TRBV15 to TRBJ1-2; D gene unclear. The V gene lost 5 bases and the J gene lost 8 bases, with 15 bases spanning the gap. The CDR3 has 13 amino acids. From germline, CDR1 is LNHNV and CDR2 YYDKDF (reference sequence). DNA for the CDR3: TGTGCCACCAGCTCTCCTCCCCGGCAGGGCTACACCTTC. As protein: CATSSPPRQGYTF.

This clone was counted a few times. This chain uses TRBV5-4 with TRBJ2-3, with 11 positions matching TRBD1. The CDR3 is 16 amino acids. J gave up 7 bases and V 0 bases, and 7 bases lay outside the gene matches. CDR1 and CDR2 (germline): SGHNT, YYREEE (reference sequence). CDR3 amino acids: CASSLGRTGGDYTQYF. The CDR3 bases are TGTGCCAGCAGCTTGGGTAGGACAGGGGGCGACTATACGCAGTATTTT.

This clone occurred once. The chain combines TRBV7-2 with TRBJ1-3; no firm D call. Per the germline V gene, CDR1 is SGHTA and CDR2 is FQGNSA. The CDR3 extends over 15 amino acids. With 4 bases removed from V and 0 bases from J, the gap between germline ends came to 10 bases. The CDR3: CASSSDSSSGNTIYF. In DNA, the CDR3 is TGTGCCAGCAGCTCCGACTCGAGCTCTGGAAACACCATATATTTT.

The gene calls are TRBV5-6 and TRBJ2-7, with D possibly TRBD1 on 6 matching bases. The CDR3 is 16 residues long. The germline V gene has CDR1 SGHDT and CDR2 YYEEEE. Trimming shortened V by 6 bases and J by 5 bases, and 24 bases separated the two germline ends. DNA for the CDR3: TGTGCCAGCACCTGGACAGCACCTACCACGGGGAACGAGCAGTACTTC. Its translation: CASTWTAPTTGNEQYF.

The CDR3 loop is CASRAGHTEAFF. The CDR3 DNA sequence: TGTGCCAGCAGGGCAGGGCACACTGAAGCTTTCTTT. The chain links TRBV6-1 to TRBJ1-1; TRBD1 might be the D (5 bases). The CDR3 totals 12 residues. V lost 6 bases, J lost 3 bases, and 8 bases lay in between. Germline CDR1 reads MNHNS; CDR2 reads SASEGT.

This clone was seen a single time. The chain is built from TRBV5-1 and TRBJ2-5, with D maybe TRBD2 (5 bases). Germline V gene lookup returns CDR1 SGHRS and CDR2 YFSETQ. The CDR3 is 17 amino acids. Trimming shortened V by 0 bases and J by 5 bases, and 20 bases separated the two germline ends. The CDR3 DNA reads TGCGCCAGCAGCTTGGCCAATAGTAGAGGGCTCGGCGAGACCCAGTACTTC. It is translated as CASSLANSRGLGETQYF.

This sequence joins TRBV6-1 and TRBJ1-1; D is unclear. This CDR3 has 15 residues. The germline V gene has CDR1 MNHNS and CDR2 SASEGT. V was trimmed by 1 base and J by 2 bases, leaving 11 bases between them. CDR3 DNA: TGTGCCAGCAGTGAAGAAGAGGGATTAAACACTGAAGCTTTCTTT. Its protein is CASSEEEGLNTEAFF.

A word on this clone: The junction departs from the called germline gene at one end, perhaps through a read error. Other DNA sequences within the sample encode an identical CDR3. The V and J genes are TRBV29-1 and TRBJ2-1; TRBD2 matches at 7 bases. Germline values: CDR1 SQVTM, CDR2 ANQGSEA. This CDR3 contains 18 residues. This CDR3 reads CRVDGGGGAGGSYNEQFF. CDR3 coding DNA: TGCCGCGTTGACGGTGGGGGAGGGGCAGGAGGTTCCTACAATGAGCAGTTCTTC.

The J gene is TRBJ2-7, the V gene TRBV5-1; D remains unclear. CDR3 length: 12 amino acids. V was trimmed by 0 bases and J by 5 bases, leaving 6 bases between them. From germline, CDR1 is SGHRS and CDR2 YFSETQ. The CDR3 nucleotides are TGCGCCAGCAGCTTGGGTCCTAACGAGCAGTACTTC. Protein sequence: CASSLGPNEQYF.

The V call is TRBV28, the J call TRBJ2-1; 7 positions match TRBD2. The junction had 22 bases not matched to a gene; V was cut back by 5 bases and J by 6 bases. The CDR3 length is 19 residues. In germline, CDR1 is MDHEN, CDR2 SYDVKM. DNA of the CDR3: TGTGCCAGCAGTACACTCCAGACTACTAGCGCCCTCTACTCCAATGAGCAGTTCTTC. It translates to CASSTLQTTSALYSNEQFF.

This clone was detected only a few times. The chain links TRBV14 to TRBJ2-7; D is unresolved. With 0 bases removed from V and 0 bases from J, the gap between germline ends came to 6 bases. The germline CDR1 and CDR2 sequences are SGHDN and FVKESK. The CDR3 consists of 14 residues. CDR3 residues: CASSQEFLSYEQYF. CDR3 nucleotides: TGTGCCAGCAGCCAAGAGTTCCTCTCCTACGAGCAGTACTTC.

V and J are TRBV2 and TRBJ2-3, with a possible D match to TRBD1 (5 bases). CDR3 length equals 14 residues. V was pared by 4 bases and J by 0 bases, with 8 bases between. Germline CDR1 is SNHLY and CDR2 is FYNNEI. CDR3: CASSGTSSTDTQYF. CDR3 in DNA: TGTGCCAGCAGTGGGACATCTAGCACAGATACGCAGTATTTT.

This clone was seen only once. The chain combines TRBV19 with TRBJ2-2; no clear D. The CDR3 extends over 11 amino acids. Trimming took 10 bases from V and 7 from J, leaving 10 bases between them. Germline V gene sequence: CDR1 LNHDA, CDR2 SQIVND (reference sequence). The CDR3 spells CATRFGGELFF. Here the CDR3 DNA reads TGTGCCACCCGGTTCGGCGGGGAGCTGTTTTTT.

In the case of this clone: This CDR3 is missing its conserved last phenylalanine or tryptophan, likely due to a read error. Because the CDR3's place on the DNA is in doubt, the DNA is left out and the CDR3 is given as listed by TCRdb. The CDR3 protein is CASRNRGDAVV. The chain joins TRBV19 to TRBJ1-3; the D call TRBD1 from the table was never checked on the DNA. Germline V gene data show CDR1 as LNHDA and CDR2 as SQIVND (reference sequence). The CDR3 is 11 amino acids long, termini counted.

The rearrangement joins TRBV15 to TRBJ2-3; 8 nucleotides match TRBD2. Germline V CDR1 and CDR2: LNHNV, YYDKDF (reference sequence). The CDR3 is 15 residues long. With 1 base clipped from V and 7 bases from J, the junction kept 7 bases outside the gene matches. The CDR3 DNA reads as TGTGCCACCAGCAGAGCCCGGGGGGGAACCCATACGCAGTATTTT. As protein: CATSRARGGTHTQYF.

This clone rates as medium-sized (0.01 to 0.1%). The genes are TRBV2 and TRBJ1-4; no definite D call. Per the germline V gene, CDR1 is SNHLY and CDR2 is FYNNEI. The CDR3 contains 12 residues. V lost 4 bases, J lost 11 bases, and 11 bases lay in between. The CDR3 region has the DNA TGTGCCAGCAGTGTTACAGAGGTCAAACTGTTTTTT. This translates into CASSVTEVKLFF. Supplemented by reference TRBV2 and TRBJ1-4, the full variable domain reads EPEVTQTPSHQVTQMGQEVILRCVPISNHLYFYWYRQILGQKVEFLVSFYNNEISEKSEIFDDQFSVERPDGSNFTLKIRSTKLEDSAMYFCASSVTEVKLFFGSGTQLSVL.

This rearrangement joins TRBV28 to TRBJ1-6; a possible D gene is TRBD1 (5 bases). The germline V gene encodes CDR1 MDHEN and CDR2 SYDVKM. V lost 1 base and J 5 bases, leaving 24 bases between the germline ends. This CDR3 is 20 amino acids long. CDR3 bases: TGTGCCAGCAGTTTATCGCGAGGCAGGTGGGGGATCCGGGATAATTCACCCCTCCACTTT. Encoded protein: CASSLSRGRWGIRDNSPLHF.

The chain combines TRBV15 with TRBJ2-7; unclear D gene. Germline CDR1 is LNHNV and CDR2 is YYDKDF (reference sequence). V gave up 0 bases and J gave up 7 bases, with 10 bases separating them. The CDR3 spans 13 residues. The CDR3 loop is CATSRDLTREQYF. The CDR3 nucleotides are TGTGCCACCAGCAGAGATCTCACAAGGGAGCAGTACTTC.

This clone came up a few times. The chain has TRBV29-1 and TRBJ2-7; weak D call: TRBD1 (5 bases). Germline V gene sequence: CDR1 SQVTM, CDR2 ANQGSEA. The CDR3 has 15 residues. Trimming took off 5 bases at V and 0 bases at J, with 17 bases between the two ends. DNA of the CDR3: TGCAGCGTTAGCCTTTATGGCGGACACTCCTACGAGCAGTACTTC. This gives the protein CSVSLYGGHSYEQYF.